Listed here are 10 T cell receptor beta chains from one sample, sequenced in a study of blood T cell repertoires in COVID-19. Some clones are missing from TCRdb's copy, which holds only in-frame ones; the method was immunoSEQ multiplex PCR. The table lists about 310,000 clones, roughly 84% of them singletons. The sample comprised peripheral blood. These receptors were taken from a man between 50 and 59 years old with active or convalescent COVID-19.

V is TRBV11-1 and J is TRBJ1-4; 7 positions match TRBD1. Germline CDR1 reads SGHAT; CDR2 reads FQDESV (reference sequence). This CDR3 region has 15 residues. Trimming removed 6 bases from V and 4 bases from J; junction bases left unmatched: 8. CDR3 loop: CASRPRDSHNEKLFF. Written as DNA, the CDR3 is TGTGCCAGCAGACCCCGGGACAGCCATAATGAAAAACTGTTTTTT.

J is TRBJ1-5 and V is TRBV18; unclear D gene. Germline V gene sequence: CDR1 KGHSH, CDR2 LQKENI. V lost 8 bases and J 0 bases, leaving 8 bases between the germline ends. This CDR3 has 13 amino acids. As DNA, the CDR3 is TGTGCCAGCCAAGGAGATAGCAATCAGCCCCAGCATTTT. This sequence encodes CASQGDSNQPQHF. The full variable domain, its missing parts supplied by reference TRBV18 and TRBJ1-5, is NAGVMQNPRHLVRRRGQEARLRCSPMKGHSHVYWYRQLPEEGLKFMVYLQKENIIDESGMPKERFSAEFPKEGPSILRIQQVVRGDSAAYFCASQGDSNQPQHFGDGTRLSIL.

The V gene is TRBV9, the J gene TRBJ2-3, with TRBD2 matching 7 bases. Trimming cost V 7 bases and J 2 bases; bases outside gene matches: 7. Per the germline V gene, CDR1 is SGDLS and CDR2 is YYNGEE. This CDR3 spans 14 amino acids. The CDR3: CASATGGITDTQYF. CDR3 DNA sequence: TGTGCCAGCGCAACGGGGGGAATCACAGATACGCAGTATTTT.

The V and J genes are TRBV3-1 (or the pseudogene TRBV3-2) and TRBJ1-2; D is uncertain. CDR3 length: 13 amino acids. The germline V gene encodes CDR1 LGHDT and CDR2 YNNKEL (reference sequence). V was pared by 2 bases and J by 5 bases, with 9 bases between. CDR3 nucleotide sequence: TGTGCCAGCAGCCAATCGGAGGGTTATGGCTACACCTTC. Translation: CASSQSEGYGYTF.

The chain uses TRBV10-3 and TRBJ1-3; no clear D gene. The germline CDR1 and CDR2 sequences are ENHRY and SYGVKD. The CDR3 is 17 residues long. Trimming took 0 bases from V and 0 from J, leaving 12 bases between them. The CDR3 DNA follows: TGTGCCATCAGTGAGTCGAGGTTACGGAGCTCTGGAAACACCATATATTTT. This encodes CAISESRLRSSGNTIYF.

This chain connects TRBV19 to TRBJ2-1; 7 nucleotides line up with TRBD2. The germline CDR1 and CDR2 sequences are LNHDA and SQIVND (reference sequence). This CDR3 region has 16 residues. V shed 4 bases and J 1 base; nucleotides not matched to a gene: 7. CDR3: CASSRGTTNSYNEQFF. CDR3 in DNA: TGTGCCAGTAGTAGGGGGACTACTAATTCCTACAATGAGCAGTTCTTC.

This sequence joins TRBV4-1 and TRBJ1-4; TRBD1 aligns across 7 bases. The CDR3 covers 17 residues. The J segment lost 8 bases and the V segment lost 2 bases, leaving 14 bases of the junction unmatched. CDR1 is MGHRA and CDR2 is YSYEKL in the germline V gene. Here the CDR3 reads CASSQLGIHRGGEKLFF. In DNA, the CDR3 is TGCGCCAGCAGCCAATTGGGCATACACAGGGGCGGCGAAAAACTGTTTTTT.

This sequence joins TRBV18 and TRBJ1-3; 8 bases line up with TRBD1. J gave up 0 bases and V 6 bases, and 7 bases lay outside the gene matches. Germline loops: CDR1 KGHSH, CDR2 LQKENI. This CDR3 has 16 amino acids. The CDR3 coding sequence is TGTGCCAGCTCTCCGGACAGGGCCTCCTCTGGAAACACCATATATTTT. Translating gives CASSPDRASSGNTIYF.

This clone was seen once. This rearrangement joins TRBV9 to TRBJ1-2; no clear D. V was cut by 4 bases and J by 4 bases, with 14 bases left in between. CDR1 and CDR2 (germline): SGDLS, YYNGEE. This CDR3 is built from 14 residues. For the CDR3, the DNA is TGTGCCAGCAGCTACGAGCTGAGTCCCTATGGCTACACCTTC. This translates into CASSYELSPYGYTF.

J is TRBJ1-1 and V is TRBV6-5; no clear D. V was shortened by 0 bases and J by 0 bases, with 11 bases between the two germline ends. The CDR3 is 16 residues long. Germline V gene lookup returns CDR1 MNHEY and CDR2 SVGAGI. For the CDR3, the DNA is TGTGCCAGCAGTTACTCCTTCTACCCCGTGAACACTGAAGCTTTCTTT. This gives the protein CASSYSFYPVNTEAFF.